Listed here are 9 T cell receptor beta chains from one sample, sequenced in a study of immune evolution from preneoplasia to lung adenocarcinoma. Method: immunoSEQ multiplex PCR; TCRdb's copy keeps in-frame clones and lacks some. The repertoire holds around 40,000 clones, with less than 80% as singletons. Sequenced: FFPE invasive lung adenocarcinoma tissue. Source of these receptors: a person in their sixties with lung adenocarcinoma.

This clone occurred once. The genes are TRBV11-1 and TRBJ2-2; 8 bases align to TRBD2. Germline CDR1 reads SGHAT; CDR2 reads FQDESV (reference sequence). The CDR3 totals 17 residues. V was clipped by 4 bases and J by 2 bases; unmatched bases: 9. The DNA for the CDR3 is TGTGCCAGCAGCTCGGGAACTAGCGGTCCTAACACCGGGGAGCTGTTTTTT. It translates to CASSSGTSGPNTGELFF.

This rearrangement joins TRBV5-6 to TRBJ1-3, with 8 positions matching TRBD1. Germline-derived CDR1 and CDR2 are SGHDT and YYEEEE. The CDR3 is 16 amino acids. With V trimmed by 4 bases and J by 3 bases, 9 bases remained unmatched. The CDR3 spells CASSADRGRGGNTIYF. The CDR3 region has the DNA TGTGCCAGCAGCGCCGACAGGGGCAGAGGTGGAAACACCATATATTTT.

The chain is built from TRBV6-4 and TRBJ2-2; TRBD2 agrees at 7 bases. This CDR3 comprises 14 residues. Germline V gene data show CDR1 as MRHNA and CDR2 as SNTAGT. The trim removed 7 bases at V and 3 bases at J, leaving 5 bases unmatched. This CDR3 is CASKGGLDTGELFF. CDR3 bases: TGTGCCAGCAAGGGAGGGTTAGACACCGGGGAGCTGTTTTTT.

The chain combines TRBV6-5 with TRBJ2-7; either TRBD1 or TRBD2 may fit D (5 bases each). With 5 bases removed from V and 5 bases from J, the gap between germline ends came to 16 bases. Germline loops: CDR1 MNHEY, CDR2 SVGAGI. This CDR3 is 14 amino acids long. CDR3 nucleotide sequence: TGTGCCAGCAGTCTAGGGGACCGGGACGACGAGCAGTACTTC. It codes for CASSLGDRDDEQYF.

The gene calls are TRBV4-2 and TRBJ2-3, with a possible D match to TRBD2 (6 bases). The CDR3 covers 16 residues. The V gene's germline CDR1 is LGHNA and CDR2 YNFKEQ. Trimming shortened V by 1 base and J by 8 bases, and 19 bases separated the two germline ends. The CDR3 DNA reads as TGTGCCAGCAGCCAAGGATTCTCACTAGCCCGTGTTACGCAGTATTTT. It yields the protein CASSQGFSLARVTQYF.

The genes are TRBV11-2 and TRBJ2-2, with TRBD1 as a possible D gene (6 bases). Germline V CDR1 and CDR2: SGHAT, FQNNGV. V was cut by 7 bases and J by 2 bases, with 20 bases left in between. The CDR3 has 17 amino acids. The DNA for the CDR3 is TGTGCCAGCACTTTTATCCCCCAGGGGCATAACACCGGGGAGCTGTTTTTT. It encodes CASTFIPQGHNTGELFF.

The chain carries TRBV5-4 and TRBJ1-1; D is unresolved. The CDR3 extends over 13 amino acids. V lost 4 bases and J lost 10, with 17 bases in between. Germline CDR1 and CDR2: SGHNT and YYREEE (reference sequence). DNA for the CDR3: TGTGCCAGCAGCCATCCTCACACTCTCGCAGCTTTCTTT. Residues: CASSHPHTLAAFF.

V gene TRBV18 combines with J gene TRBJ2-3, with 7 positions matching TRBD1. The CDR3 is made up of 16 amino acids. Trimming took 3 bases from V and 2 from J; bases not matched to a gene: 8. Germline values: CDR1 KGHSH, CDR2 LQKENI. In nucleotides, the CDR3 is TGTGCCAGCTCACCCCGAGGGGGCGCCATCACAGATACGCAGTATTTT. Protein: CASSPRGGAITDTQYF.

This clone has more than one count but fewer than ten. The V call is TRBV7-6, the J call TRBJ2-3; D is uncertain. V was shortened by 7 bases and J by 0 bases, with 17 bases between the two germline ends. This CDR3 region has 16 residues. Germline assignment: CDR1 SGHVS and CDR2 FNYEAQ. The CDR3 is CASTKGTVSSTDTQYF. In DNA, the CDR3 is TGTGCCAGCACCAAAGGAACGGTATCAAGCACAGATACGCAGTATTTT.